This record covers a single T cell receptor beta chain. The source of the sample is a study of blood T cell repertoires in COVID-19. Only in-frame clones appear in the TCRdb table, and some are missing; sequencing was by immunoSEQ multiplex PCR. The table shows more than 150,000 clones, with approximately 88% occurring only once. V gave up 4 bases and J gave up 10 bases; unmatched junction bases: 12. This CDR3 has 14 residues. CDR1 is SQVTM, CDR2 ANQGSEA, per germline. Material for sequencing was PBMCs or T cells enriched from blood (not recorded which). The V and J genes are TRBV29-1 and TRBJ2-1; 8 bases align to TRBD2. The clonotype was recovered from a woman in her sixties who had recovered from COVID-19. Written as DNA, the CDR3 is TGCAGCGTTGTGCAGCGGGGGACAATGGGGGAGCAGTTCTTC. Translated: CSVVQRGTMGEQFF.